This is a list of T cell receptor beta chains from one sample in a study of human T cells and chemical hapten exposure. One entry per CDR3 protein results from TCRdb running MiXCR on the RACE reads. In the table there are about 58,000 distinct CDR3 sequences, over 10% of which are singletons. Sequences were derived from whole blood, sampled in connection with sensitization to the hapten diphenylcyclopropenone (DPC). These receptors all stem from a man aged 25 to 40 with alopecia areata. Some clones in this sample may be carry-over from other donors' samples. CDR3s include the opening cysteine and the closing phenylalanine or tryptophan. The order of the fields is D gene, clone size, J gene, V gene, CDR3 protein, CDR3 DNA. D genes are given only for firm matches. Only some rows state a clone size, as once, few, many or a class for expanded clones.

D gene: .
clone size: many
J gene: TRBJ1-4
V gene: TRBV5-6
CDR3 protein: CASSLVQLGSLNEKLFF
CDR3 DNA: TGTGCCAGCAGCTTGGTTCAGTTGGGGTCCTTGAATGAAAAACTGTTTTTT

D gene: TRBD2
clone size: .
J gene: TRBJ2-3
V gene: TRBV20-1
CDR3 protein: CSASNPTSGTDTQYF
CDR3 DNA: TGCAGTGCTAGTAATCCGACTAGCGGTACAGATACGCAGTATTTT

D gene: .
clone size: many
J gene: TRBJ1-5
V gene: TRBV7-2
CDR3 protein: CASSLVIAQPQHF
CDR3 DNA: TGTGCCAGCAGCTTAGTTATAGCTCAGCCCCAGCATTTT

D gene: .
clone size: many
J gene: TRBJ2-3
V gene: TRBV4-3
CDR3 protein: CASSQEPGTDTQYF
CDR3 DNA: TGCGCCAGCAGCCAAGAACCTGGGACAGATACGCAGTATTTT

D gene: TRBD1
clone size: few
J gene: TRBJ2-6
V gene: TRBV6-6
CDR3 protein: CASSPRQGYSGANVLTF
CDR3 DNA: TGTGCCAGCAGCCCCAGACAGGGTTACTCTGGGGCCAACGTCCTGACTTTC

D gene: .
clone size: .
J gene: TRBJ2-5
V gene: TRBV11-2
CDR3 protein: CASSLETGGQTQYF
CDR3 DNA: TGTGCCAGCAGCTTAGAGACAGGAGGACAGACCCAGTACTTC

D gene: .
clone size: medium-sized
J gene: TRBJ2-1
V gene: TRBV7-2
CDR3 protein: CASSSLGEQFF
CDR3 DNA: TGTGCCAGCAGCAGCCTTGGTGAGCAGTTCTTC

D gene: .
clone size: many
J gene: TRBJ1-5
V gene: TRBV28
CDR3 protein: CASSFGVQWNQPQHF
CDR3 DNA: TGTGCCAGCAGTTTCGGGGTACAGTGGAATCAGCCCCAGCATTTT

D gene: .
clone size: many
J gene: TRBJ2-7
V gene: TRBV4-3
CDR3 protein: CRYDGYSYEQYF
CDR3 DNA: TGCCGATACGACGGATACTCCTACGAGCAGTACTTC

D gene: TRBD1
clone size: few
J gene: TRBJ2-7
V gene: TRBV7-6
CDR3 protein: CASSLATGGNYEQYF
CDR3 DNA: TGTGCCAGCAGCTTAGCTACAGGGGGGAACTACGAGCAGTACTTC

D gene: .
clone size: .
J gene: TRBJ1-1
V gene: TRBV10-3
CDR3 protein: CAISALQGIEAFF
CDR3 DNA: TGTGCCATCAGTGCTCTCCAGGGGATTGAAGCTTTCTTT

D gene: TRBD2
clone size: few
J gene: TRBJ2-1
V gene: TRBV12-3/TRBV12-4
CDR3 protein: CASSPSGGARNEQFF
CDR3 DNA: TGTGCCAGCAGCCCTAGCGGGGGGGCCCGTAATGAGCAGTTCTTC

D gene: .
clone size: many
J gene: TRBJ2-7
V gene: TRBV18
CDR3 protein: CASSPSSGYYEQYF
CDR3 DNA: TGTGCCAGCTCACCTTCGTCAGGTTACTACGAGCAGTACTTC

D gene: .
clone size: many
J gene: TRBJ2-7
V gene: TRBV27
CDR3 protein: CASRRTETYEQYF
CDR3 DNA: TGTGCCAGCAGACGAACCGAAACCTACGAGCAGTACTTC

D gene: .
clone size: many
J gene: TRBJ2-6
V gene: TRBV4-3
CDR3 protein: CASSQGSTGANVLTF
CDR3 DNA: TGCGCCAGCAGCCAAGGCAGTACTGGGGCCAACGTCCTGACTTTC

D gene: TRBD1
clone size: many
J gene: TRBJ1-3
V gene: TRBV13
CDR3 protein: CASSLEPGGESGNTIYF
CDR3 DNA: TGTGCCAGCAGCTTAGAGCCAGGGGGCGAATCTGGAAACACCATATATTTT

D gene: .
clone size: few
J gene: TRBJ1-2
V gene: TRBV11-2
CDR3 protein: CASSAIRGGRRDGYTF
CDR3 DNA: TGTGCCAGCAGCGCGATCCGCGGGGGGCGAAGGGATGGCTACACCTTC

D gene: .
clone size: .
J gene: TRBJ2-6
V gene: TRBV3-1
CDR3 protein: CASSSENSVPGANVLTF
CDR3 DNA: TGTGCCAGCAGCTCCGAAAACTCGGTCCCTGGGGCCAACGTCCTGACTTTC

D gene: .
clone size: .
J gene: TRBJ1-1
V gene: TRBV29-1
CDR3 protein: CSAWDKLNTEAFF
CDR3 DNA: TGCAGCGCTTGGGACAAACTGAACACTGAAGCTTTCTTT

D gene: TRBD2
clone size: few
J gene: TRBJ2-3
V gene: TRBV7-9
CDR3 protein: CASSKGLAGLYTDTQYF
CDR3 DNA: TGTGCCAGCAGCAAGGGACTAGCGGGGTTGTACACAGATACGCAGTATTTT

D gene: TRBD1
clone size: .
J gene: TRBJ2-5
V gene: TRBV11-2
CDR3 protein: CANESAGTGPRETQYF
CDR3 DNA: TGTGCCAACGAATCCGCCGGGACAGGCCCACGAGAGACCCAGTACTTC

D gene: .
clone size: many
J gene: TRBJ1-1
V gene: TRBV29-1
CDR3 protein: CSVRGIGAEAFF
CDR3 DNA: TGCAGCGTTCGGGGTATTGGGGCTGAAGCTTTCTTT

D gene: .
clone size: .
J gene: TRBJ2-2
V gene: TRBV18
CDR3 protein: CASGLILANTGELFF
CDR3 DNA: TGTGCCAGCGGACTGATCCTTGCGAACACCGGGGAGCTGTTTTTT

D gene: TRBD1
clone size: many
J gene: TRBJ2-3
V gene: TRBV19
CDR3 protein: CASQTGDTQYF
CDR3 DNA: TGTGCCAGCCAGACAGGGGATACGCAGTATTTT

D gene: .
clone size: many
J gene: TRBJ1-6
V gene: TRBV4-1
CDR3 protein: CASSQVARTVIDSPLHF
CDR3 DNA: TGCGCCAGCAGCCAAGTGGCACGGACCGTGATTGATTCACCCCTCCACTTT

D gene: TRBD1
clone size: .
J gene: TRBJ2-2
V gene: TRBV12-3/TRBV12-4
CDR3 protein: CASSSQTGVRTGELFF
CDR3 DNA: TGTGCCAGCAGTTCCCAGACAGGGGTGAGGACCGGGGAGCTGTTTTTT